These T cell receptor beta chains were read from a single sample in a study of cytomegalovirus exposure and HLA in healthy donors. Assay used: immunoSEQ multiplex PCR; TCRdb lists only in-frame clones, some missing. Altogether 65,000 to 70,000 clones are present, approximately 72% being singletons, with the ten largest covering 10% to 11%. Material for sequencing was PBMCs. The receptors stem from a woman aged 30 to 39 in good health and CMV-seronegative. Each CDR3 is given with its conserved first and last residue. Fields, in order: V gene, clone size, J gene, D gene, CDR3 DNA, CDR3 protein. A D gene is named only where the DNA matches it firmly. Size is stated for part of the rows, as once, few or many counts, or as a class when the clone is expanded.

TRBV6-1	few	TRBJ1-2	TRBD1	TGTGCCAGCAGACAACGGGACAGCTTCTATGGCTACACCTTC	CASRQRDSFYGYTF
TRBV19	.	TRBJ2-3	.	TGTGCCAGTAGGTTGGAGGGGCGGGATACGCAGTATTTT	CASRLEGRDTQYF
TRBV11-2	.	TRBJ2-2	.	TGTGCCAGCAGCTTAGCTCCCCCAGGTTCCACCGGGGAGCTGTTTTTT	CASSLAPPGSTGELFF
TRBV5-1	.	TRBJ2-5	.	TGCGCCAGCAGCTCCGGACTCGTCCTTACCCAAGAGACCCAGTACTTC	CASSSGLVLTQETQYF
TRBV12-2	.	TRBJ1-4	.	TGTGCAAGTCGCTTAGCCAGAGGGACAGGGGACCGCTCAACTAATGAAAAACTGTTTTTT	CASRLARGTGDRSTNEKLFF
TRBV7-9	few	TRBJ1-5	.	TGTGCCAGCAGCCAGGCCTTGTATAGCAATCAGCCCCAGCATTTT	CASSQALYSNQPQHF
TRBV5-6	once	TRBJ1-1	TRBD1	TGTGCCAGCAGCAAATTAGGACAGGGGGCGTTGAACACTGAAGCTTTCTTT	CASSKLGQGALNTEAFF
TRBV10-2	.	TRBJ2-3	TRBD2	TGCGCCACCTCCCTAGCGGGGGGGCGCACAGATACGCAGTATTTT	CATSLAGGRTDTQYF
TRBV5-5	few	TRBJ2-7	.	TGTGCCAGCAGCTTGGCGGGGGAAGTTTTCGAGCAGTACTTC	CASSLAGEVFEQYF
TRBV28	.	TRBJ2-3	.	TGTGCCAGCAGTATAGGGAGCTGGGGGCCGACCACAGATACGCAGTATTTT	CASSIGSWGPTTDTQYF
TRBV11-1	.	TRBJ2-6	.	TGTGCCAGCAGCTTTGGAGGGGTTGGGGCCAACGTCCTGACTTTC	CASSFGGVGANVLTF
TRBV7-2	few	TRBJ1-2	TRBD1	TGTGCCAGCAGCCAAGAGGGTTCGGCAGGGGGCCCAAGGGGCTACACCTTC	CASSQEGSAGGPRGYTF
TRBV10-3	.	TRBJ2-5	TRBD1	TGTGCCATCAGGGAGGACAGGAGTTACCAAGAGACCCAGTACTTC	CAIREDRSYQETQYF
TRBV7-9	few	TRBJ1-2	.	TGTGCCAGCAGCTTAGATACAGCCATCTATGGCTACACCTTC	CASSLDTAIYGYTF
TRBV4-1	few	TRBJ1-5	TRBD1	TGCGCCAGCAGCCAAGGGGGACAGGGGGTTCAGCCCCAGCATTTT	CASSQGGQGVQPQHF
TRBV7-9	many	TRBJ2-3	TRBD2	TGTGCCAGTCAGCGGGGGGGCCCGGGAGATACGCAGTATTTT	CASQRGGPGDTQYF